Sequencing of this T cell receptor beta chain was carried out in a study of T cell responses to AZD1222 COVID-19 vaccine. General study results and limits: All repertoire sampling was performed exclusively after the peak T cell response. Rises in breadth and depth of Spike-specific TCRs came after two AZD1222 doses. At study baseline, merely six AZD1222 recipients were seropositive. Spike regions recognized by vaccine-associated CD4 TCRs spanned the protein, led by 160-218 and 743-854.

About this clone: Its specificity is unknown.

Trimming pared 4 bases from V and 6 bases from J, leaving 13 bases between. The CDR3 is 13 amino acids. Per the germline V gene, CDR1 is SGDLS and CDR2 is YYNGEE. The table came from immunoSEQ multiplex PCR; TCRdb's copy has only in-frame clones and leaves some out. This sample has under 170,000 clones, with less than 95% found just once. The chain carries TRBV9 and TRBJ1-2; D uncertain. This receptor was identified in an adult in good health. Sequences were derived from peripheral blood, sampled on day 0 of AZD1222 vaccination. The CDR3 DNA follows: TGTGCCAGCAGCCCCCGGGTCTTGGATGGCTACACCTTC. Amino acids: CASSPRVLDGYTF.